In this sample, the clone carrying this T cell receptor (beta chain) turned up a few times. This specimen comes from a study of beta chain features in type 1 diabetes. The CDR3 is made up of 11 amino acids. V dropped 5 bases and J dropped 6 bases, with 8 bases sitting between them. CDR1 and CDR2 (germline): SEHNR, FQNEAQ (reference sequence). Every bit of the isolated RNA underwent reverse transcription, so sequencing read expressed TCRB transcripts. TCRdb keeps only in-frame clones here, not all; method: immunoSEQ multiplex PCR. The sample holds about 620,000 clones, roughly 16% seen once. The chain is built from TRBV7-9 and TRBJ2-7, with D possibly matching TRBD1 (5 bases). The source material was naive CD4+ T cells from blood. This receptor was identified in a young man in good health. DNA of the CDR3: TGTGCCAGCAGCCCCAGGGCCGAGCAGTACTTC. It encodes CASSPRAEQYF.